This T cell receptor beta chain was sequenced in a study of metastatic and nonmetastatic thyroid tumors. Study details: Blood and tumor or nodule tissue repertoires from malignant and benign thyroid patients were compared. Study observations and caveats: A significant increase in TCR beta diversity was reportedly seen in malignant thyroid tumors relative to benign nodules, in blood and tumor.

Treatment of any kind had been given to no patient before thyroid surgery. Source study methods: It was from CDR3 differences across clinicopathological groups that a distant-metastasis classifier for papillary thyroid cancer was built. TCRdb reanalyzed the PCR reads via MiXCR. These V and J calls are TCRdb output, not the study's own analysis. This sample yields under 4,500 clones, of which 30% to 45% are seen a single time; around a quarter belongs to the top ten. CDR3 length equals 14 residues. Germline-derived CDR1 and CDR2 are LNHDA and SQIVND (reference sequence). Between the trimmed V and J ends, which lost 6 bases and 6 bases, there was a span of 14 bases. This clone was observed a few times. Antigen specificity is unknown.

The J gene is TRBJ2-2, the V gene TRBV19; a possible D gene is TRBD2 (5 bases). The sample comprised tumor tissue. The receptor was isolated from a male donor with papillary thyroid cancer or a benign thyroid nodule (not recorded which). Some clones in this sample may be carry-over from other donors' samples. The CDR3 protein is CASRIGSLAGELFF. In DNA form, the CDR3 reads TGTGCCAGTAGGATTGGGAGTTTAGCCGGGGAGCTGTTTTTT.